The 15 T cell receptor beta chains presented below share a single source sample, sequenced in a study of CD8 T cells in ankylosing spondylitis. MiXCR was run by TCRdb on the 5' RACE reads, yielding one entry per CDR3 protein. The table shows around 300,000 distinct CDR3 sequences, with around 15% occurring only once. The sample taken for sequencing was blood, either unsorted or a sorted T cell fraction (not recorded which). Every receptor here comes from a male donor with ankylosing spondylitis or in good health (not recorded which).

The sample holds many counts of this clonotype. The chain has TRBV6-1 and TRBJ2-1; TRBD2 matches 12 bases. Germline V gives CDR1 MNHNS, CDR2 SASEGT. The CDR3 spans 19 residues. Trimming cost V 6 bases and J 1 base; bases outside gene matches: 13. For the CDR3, the DNA is TGTGCCAGCAGACCACCCAAGGCACTAGCGGGAGGATCCTACAATGAGCAGTTCTTC. Its protein product is CASRPPKALAGGSYNEQFF.

In this sample, this clonotype turned up a few times. This rearrangement joins TRBV12-3 or TRBV12-4 to TRBJ2-7; the match to TRBD1 covers 8 bases. With V trimmed by 2 bases and J by 0 bases, 6 bases remained unmatched. This CDR3 comprises 16 residues. This CDR3 is CASSLTGGTYSYEQYF. CDR3 DNA: TGTGCCAGCAGTTTAACAGGGGGAACATACTCCTACGAGCAGTACTTC.

This clonotype was detected a few times. The J gene is TRBJ1-2, the V gene TRBV10-2; D is possibly TRBD1 (6 bases). CDR1 is WSHSY and CDR2 is SAAADI in the germline V gene. With 2 bases removed from V and 4 bases from J, the gap between germline ends came to 8 bases. CDR3 length: 13 amino acids. The DNA of the CDR3 is TGCGCCAGCAGTGAGACAGGGTTCTATGGCTACACCTTC. Translated: CASSETGFYGYTF.

This clonotype was detected only a few times. V is TRBV5-1 and J is TRBJ1-2, with 9 bases identical to TRBD1. The J segment lost 6 bases and the V segment lost 3 bases, leaving 0 bases of the junction unmatched. CDR3 length equals 12 residues. Germline values: CDR1 SGHRS, CDR2 YFSETQ. This CDR3 reads CASSWDRDGYTF. In DNA, the CDR3 is TGCGCCAGCAGCTGGGACAGGGATGGCTACACCTTC.

This clonotype was counted ten times or more. This chain connects TRBV11-2 to TRBJ1-3; TRBD1 matches 8 bases. The CDR3 has 15 residues. Per germline, CDR1 SGHAT and CDR2 FQNNGV. Unmatched junction bases numbered 5, after V lost 3 bases and J lost 4 bases. The CDR3, as DNA: TGTGCCAGCAGCTTCCAGGGGGCGCAAGGAAACACCATATATTTT. Translated, it gives CASSFQGAQGNTIYF.

This clonotype was seen only a few times. This sequence joins TRBV29-1 and TRBJ2-1, with TRBD2 matching over 10 bases. CDR3 length equals 13 residues. V lost 1 base to trimming and J lost 13 bases; unmatched junction nucleotides: 7. Germline V lookup: CDR1 SQVTM, CDR2 ANQGSEA. CDR3 DNA: TGCAGCGTTGAAGCTGCTAGCGGGAGTCCCCAGTTCTTC. This sequence encodes CSVEAASGSPQFF.

The CDR3 nucleotides are TGTGCCAGCAGTTTATTGGCAGGGGTACAAGAGACCCAGTACTTC. Translating gives CASSLLAGVQETQYF. The chain uses TRBV27 and TRBJ2-5; TRBD1 is a possible D gene (6 bases). CDR1 and CDR2 from the germline V gene are MNHEY and SMNVEV (reference sequence). This CDR3 has 15 residues. Between the trimmed V and J ends, which lost 1 base and 2 bases, there was a span of 11 bases.

V and J are TRBV29-1 and TRBJ2-1, with TRBD2 identical over 10 bases. The CDR3 consists of 15 residues. V dropped 6 bases and J dropped 7; count of bases not matched to a gene: 12. Germline V CDR1 and CDR2: SQVTM, ANQGSEA. In DNA, the CDR3 is TGCAGCGTGAGGGCGAAGCGGGGGGGTTGGAATGAGCAGTTCTTC. Translation: CSVRAKRGGWNEQFF.

The V and J genes are TRBV10-1 and TRBJ2-5, with D possibly matching TRBD1 (6 bases). The CDR3 loop spans 15 amino acids. Germline V gene sequence: CDR1 WNHNN, CDR2 SYGVQD (reference sequence). Between the trimmed V and J ends, which lost 5 bases and 5 bases, there was a span of 18 bases. In DNA form, the CDR3 reads TGCGCCAGCAGTCCCTCCCGTGGGGGCAGGGAGACCCAGTACTTC. Protein product: CASSPSRGGRETQYF.

This clonotype was recorded many times. V is TRBV3-1 and J is TRBJ1-4; D gene ambiguous. CDR3 size: 15 residues. Looked up from germline, CDR1 is LGHDT and CDR2 is YNNKEL (reference sequence). V was trimmed by 3 bases and J by 0 bases, leaving 8 bases between them. The CDR3 nucleotides read TGTGCCAGCAGCCAGAGGATCACAACTAATGAAAAACTGTTTTTT. Translating it yields CASSQRITTNEKLFF.

The rearrangement joins TRBV5-1 to TRBJ2-3, with D possibly matching TRBD2 (5 bases). V dropped 5 bases and J dropped 6 bases, with 7 bases sitting between them. Germline CDR1 SGHRS, CDR2 YFSETQ. CDR3 length: 11 amino acids. CDR3 sequence (DNA): TGCGCCAGCAGGGCGGGCGATACGCAGTATTTT. Protein product: CASRAGDTQYF.

The gene calls are TRBV7-7 and TRBJ2-7, with D tentatively TRBD1 (5 bases). Trimming took off 3 bases at V and 0 bases at J, with 9 bases between the two ends. Germline CDR1 SSHAT, CDR2 FNYEAQ (reference sequence). This CDR3 contains 14 residues. Here the CDR3 DNA reads TGTGCCAGCAGCTTCCCTGGACACTCCTACGAGCAGTACTTC. Translation: CASSFPGHSYEQYF.

This clonotype was detected a few times. The V gene is TRBV27, the J gene TRBJ1-2; a weak D match, TRBD1 (5 bases). There are 16 residues in the CDR3. Germline V gene lookup returns CDR1 MNHEY and CDR2 SMNVEV (reference sequence). V dropped 4 bases and J dropped 2 bases, with 17 bases sitting between them. The CDR3 DNA sequence: TGTGCCAGCAGTTCCGGTCAGGGTATCAGGAACTATGGCTACACCTTC. Encoded protein: CASSSGQGIRNYGYTF.

This clonotype has just a few counts. V and J are TRBV7-9 and TRBJ2-3, with 8 bases aligning to TRBD2. The junction had 4 bases not matched to a gene; V was cut back by 4 bases and J by 1 base. The CDR3 totals 15 residues. Germline lookup yields CDR1 SEHNR and CDR2 FQNEAQ (reference sequence). This CDR3 reads CASSSLAGRTDTQYF. In DNA, the CDR3 is TGTGCCAGCAGCTCCTTAGCGGGACGCACAGATACGCAGTATTTT.

This clonotype occurred many times. V and J are TRBV2 and TRBJ1-1; D might be TRBD1 (5 bases). The CDR3 has 13 amino acids. Looked up from germline, CDR1 is SNHLY and CDR2 is FYNNEI. The germline V and J ends were trimmed by 5 bases and 4 bases, with 11 bases remaining between them. The chain's CDR3 is CASSIGVSTEAFF. CDR3 sequence (DNA): TGTGCCAGCAGTATAGGGGTCAGCACTGAAGCTTTCTTT.